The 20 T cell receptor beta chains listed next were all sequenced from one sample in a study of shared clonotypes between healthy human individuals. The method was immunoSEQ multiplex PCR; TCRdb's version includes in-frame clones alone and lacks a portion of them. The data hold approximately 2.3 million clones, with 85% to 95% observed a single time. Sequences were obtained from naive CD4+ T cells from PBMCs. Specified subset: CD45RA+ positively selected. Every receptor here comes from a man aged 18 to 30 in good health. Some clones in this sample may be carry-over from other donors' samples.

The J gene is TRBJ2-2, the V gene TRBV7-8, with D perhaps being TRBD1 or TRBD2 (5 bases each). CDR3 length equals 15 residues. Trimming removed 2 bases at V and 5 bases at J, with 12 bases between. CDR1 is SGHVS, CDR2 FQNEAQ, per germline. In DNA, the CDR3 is TGTGCCAGCAGCTTAACCAGGGAGAGAACCGGGGAGCTGTTTTTT. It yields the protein CASSLTRERTGELFF.

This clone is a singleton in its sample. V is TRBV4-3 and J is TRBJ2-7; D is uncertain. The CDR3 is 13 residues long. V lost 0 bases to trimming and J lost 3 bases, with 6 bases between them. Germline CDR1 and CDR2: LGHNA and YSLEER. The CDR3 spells CASSQDRHYEQYF. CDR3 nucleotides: TGCGCCAGCAGCCAAGATAGGCACTACGAGCAGTACTTC.

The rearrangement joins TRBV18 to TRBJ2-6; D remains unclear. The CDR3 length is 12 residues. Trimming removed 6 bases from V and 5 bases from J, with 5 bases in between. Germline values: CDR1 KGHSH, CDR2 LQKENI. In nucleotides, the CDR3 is TGTGCCAGCTCTCCCCGGGCCAACGTCCTGACTTTC. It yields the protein CASSPRANVLTF.

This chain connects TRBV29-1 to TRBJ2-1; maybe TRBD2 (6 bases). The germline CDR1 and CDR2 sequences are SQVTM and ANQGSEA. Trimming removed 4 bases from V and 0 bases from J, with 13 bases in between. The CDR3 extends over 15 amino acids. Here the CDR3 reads CSVVFGGSSYNEQFF. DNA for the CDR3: TGCAGCGTTGTATTTGGAGGGAGCTCCTACAATGAGCAGTTCTTC.

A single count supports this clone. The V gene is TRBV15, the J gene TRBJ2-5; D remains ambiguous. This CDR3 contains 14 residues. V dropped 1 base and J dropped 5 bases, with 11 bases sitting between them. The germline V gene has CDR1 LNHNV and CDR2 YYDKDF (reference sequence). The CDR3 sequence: CATSRVVARETQYF. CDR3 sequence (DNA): TGTGCCACCAGCAGAGTTGTTGCCCGGGAGACCCAGTACTTC.

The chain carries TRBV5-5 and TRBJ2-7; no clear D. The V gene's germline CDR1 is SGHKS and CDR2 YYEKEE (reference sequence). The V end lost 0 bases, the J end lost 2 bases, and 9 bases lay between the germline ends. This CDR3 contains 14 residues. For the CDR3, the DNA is TGTGCCAGCAGCTTGGTTCCTGCCCCCTACGAGCAGTACTTC. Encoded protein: CASSLVPAPYEQYF.

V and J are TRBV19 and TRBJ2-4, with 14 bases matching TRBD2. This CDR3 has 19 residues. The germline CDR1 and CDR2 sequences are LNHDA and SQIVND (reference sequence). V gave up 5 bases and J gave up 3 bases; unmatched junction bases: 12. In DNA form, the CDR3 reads TGTGCCAGTAGTGCCGGACTAGCGGGAGGTTTCCCGTACAAAAACATTCAGTACTTC. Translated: CASSAGLAGGFPYKNIQYF.

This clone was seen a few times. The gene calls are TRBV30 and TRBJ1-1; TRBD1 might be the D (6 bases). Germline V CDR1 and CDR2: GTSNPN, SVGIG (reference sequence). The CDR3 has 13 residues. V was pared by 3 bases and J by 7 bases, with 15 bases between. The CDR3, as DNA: TGTGCCTGGAGGATATGGCAGGGGCTTGAAGCTTTCTTT. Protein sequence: CAWRIWQGLEAFF.

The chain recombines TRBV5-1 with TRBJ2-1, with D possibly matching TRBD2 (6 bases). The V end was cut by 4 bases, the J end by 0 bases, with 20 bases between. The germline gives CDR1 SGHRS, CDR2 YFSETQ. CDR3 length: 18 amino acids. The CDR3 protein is CASSPKPTGEPSYNEQFF. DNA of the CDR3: TGCGCCAGCAGCCCAAAACCGACGGGAGAACCCTCCTACAATGAGCAGTTCTTC.

This chain's CDR3 is CASRSRAGVADTQYF. The CDR3 coding sequence is TGCGCCAGCAGAAGCCGAGCGGGAGTGGCAGATACGCAGTATTTT. V is TRBV5-1 and J is TRBJ2-3; 8 positions agree with TRBD2. Germline CDR1 SGHRS, CDR2 YFSETQ. The ends lost 5 bases at V and 4 bases at J; junction bases unmatched: 9. The CDR3 length is 15 residues. The full variable domain, completed using reference TRBV5-1 and TRBJ2-3, is KAGVTQTPRYLIKTRGQQVTLSCSPISGHRSVSWYQQTPGQGLQFLFEYFSETQRNKGNFPGRFSGRQFSNSRSEMNVSTLELGDSALYLCASRSRAGVADTQYFGPGTRLTVL.

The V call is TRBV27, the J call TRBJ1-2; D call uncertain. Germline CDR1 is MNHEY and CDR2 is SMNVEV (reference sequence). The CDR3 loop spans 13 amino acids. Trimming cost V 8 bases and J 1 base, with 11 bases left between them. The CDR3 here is CASAESRNYGYTF. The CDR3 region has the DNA TGTGCCAGCGCGGAGTCACGTAACTATGGCTACACCTTC.

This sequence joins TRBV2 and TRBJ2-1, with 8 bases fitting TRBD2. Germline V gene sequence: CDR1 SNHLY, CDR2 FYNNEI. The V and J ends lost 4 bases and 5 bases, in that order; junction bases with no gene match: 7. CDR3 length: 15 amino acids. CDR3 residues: CASSGRGGPNNEQFF. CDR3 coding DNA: TGTGCCAGCAGTGGACGCGGGGGGCCCAACAATGAGCAGTTCTTC.

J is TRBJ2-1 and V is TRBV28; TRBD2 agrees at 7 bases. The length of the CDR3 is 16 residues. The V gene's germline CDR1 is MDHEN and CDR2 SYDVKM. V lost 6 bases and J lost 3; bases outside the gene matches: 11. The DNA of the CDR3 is TGTGCCAGCAGCTCTACTCCTAGCGGCCGCTACAATGAGCAGTTCTTC. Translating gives CASSSTPSGRYNEQFF.

The CDR3 bases are TGCGCCAGCAGCCAAGCAGCGAGTCCCGGGGGAAAACTGTTTTTT. As protein: CASSQAASPGGKLFF. This chain joins TRBV4-1 and TRBJ1-4, with D possibly being TRBD1 (5 bases). This CDR3 contains 15 residues. Germline values: CDR1 MGHRA, CDR2 YSYEKL. V lost 1 base and J 10 bases, leaving 16 bases between the germline ends.

The CDR3 loop reads CASSQLAGGYEQFF. The DNA for the CDR3 is TGCGCCAGCAGTCAACTAGCGGGAGGGTATGAGCAGTTCTTC. The rearrangement joins TRBV5-1 to TRBJ2-1; 13 nucleotides align to TRBD2. CDR1 and CDR2 from the germline V gene are SGHRS and YFSETQ. The CDR3 length is 14 residues. V lost 5 bases to trimming and J lost 8 bases; unmatched junction nucleotides: 4.

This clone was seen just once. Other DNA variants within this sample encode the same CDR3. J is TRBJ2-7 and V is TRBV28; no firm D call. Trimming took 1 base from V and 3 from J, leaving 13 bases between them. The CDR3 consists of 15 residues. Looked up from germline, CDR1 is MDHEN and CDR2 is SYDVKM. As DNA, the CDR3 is TGTGCCAGCAGTTTATCCGACGCCCCCTACTACGAGCAGTACTTC. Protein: CASSLSDAPYYEQYF.

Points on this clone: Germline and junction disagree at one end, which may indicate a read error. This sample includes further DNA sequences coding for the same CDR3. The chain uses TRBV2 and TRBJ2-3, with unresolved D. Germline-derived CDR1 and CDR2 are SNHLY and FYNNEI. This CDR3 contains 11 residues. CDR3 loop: CASREGDTQYF. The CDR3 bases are TGTGCCAGCAGGGAAGGAGATACGCAGTATTTT.

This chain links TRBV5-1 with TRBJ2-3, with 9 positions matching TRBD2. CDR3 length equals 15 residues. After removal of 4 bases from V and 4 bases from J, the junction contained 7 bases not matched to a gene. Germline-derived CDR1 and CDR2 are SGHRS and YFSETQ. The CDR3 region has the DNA TGCGCCAGCAGCCTCCAGGGACTAGCCCCAGATACGCAGTATTTT. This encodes CASSLQGLAPDTQYF.

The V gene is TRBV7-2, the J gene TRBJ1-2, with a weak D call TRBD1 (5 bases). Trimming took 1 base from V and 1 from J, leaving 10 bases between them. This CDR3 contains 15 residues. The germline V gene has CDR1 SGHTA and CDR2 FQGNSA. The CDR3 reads CASSLGQPFNYGYTF. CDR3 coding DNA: TGTGCCAGCAGCTTAGGACAGCCTTTTAACTATGGCTACACCTTC.

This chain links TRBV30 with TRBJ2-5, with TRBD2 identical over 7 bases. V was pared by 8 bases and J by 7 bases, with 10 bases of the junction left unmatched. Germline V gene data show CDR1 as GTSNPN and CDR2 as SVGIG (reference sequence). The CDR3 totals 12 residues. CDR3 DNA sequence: TGTGCCGGAGCGGGACTCGAAGGGACCCAGTACTTC. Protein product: CAGAGLEGTQYF. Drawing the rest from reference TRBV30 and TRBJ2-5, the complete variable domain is SQTIHQWPATLVQPVGSPLSLECTVEGTSNPNLYWYRQAAGRGLQLLFYSVGIGQISSEVPQNLSASRPQDRQFILSSKKLLLSDSGFYLCAGAGLEGTQYFGPGTRLLVL.